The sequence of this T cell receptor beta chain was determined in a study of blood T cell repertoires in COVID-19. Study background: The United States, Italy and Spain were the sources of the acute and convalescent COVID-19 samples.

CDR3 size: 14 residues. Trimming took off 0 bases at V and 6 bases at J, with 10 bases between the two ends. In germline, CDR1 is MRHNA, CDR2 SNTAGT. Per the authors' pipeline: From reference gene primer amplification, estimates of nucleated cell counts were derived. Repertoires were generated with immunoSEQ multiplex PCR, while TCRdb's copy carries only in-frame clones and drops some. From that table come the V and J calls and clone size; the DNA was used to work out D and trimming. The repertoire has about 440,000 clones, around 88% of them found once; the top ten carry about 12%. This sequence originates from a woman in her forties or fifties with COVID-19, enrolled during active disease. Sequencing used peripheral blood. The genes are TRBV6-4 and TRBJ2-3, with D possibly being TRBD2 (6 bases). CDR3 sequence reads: CASSDSGGPDTQYF. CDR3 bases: TGTGCCAGCAGTGACTCGGGGGGTCCGGATACGCAGTATTTT.